Sequencing of this T cell receptor (beta chain) was carried out in a study of low-dose radiotherapy and immunotherapy resistance in tumors. Study in general: Cohort 1 patients were irradiated with 0.5 Gy fractions every 2 weeks to 6.5 Gy total. Fractions of 1 Gy went to Cohort 2 every two weeks, for 13 Gy over 26 weeks. Intravenous administration to patients comprised nivolumab at 240 mg every two weeks and ipilimumab at 1 mg/kg every six weeks.

With TRAV- and TRBV-specific primers, first-strand cDNA was made, covering the alpha and beta chains. A 20-cycle PCR with a constant-region primer and V-primer adapter amplified TCRs. MiXCR, applied by TCRdb to the reads, yields one record per CDR3 protein. The sample records more than 50,000 distinct CDR3 sequences, under 30% being singletons. The CDR3 covers 14 residues. Germline values: CDR1 SGHVS, CDR2 FNYEAQ. Between the trimmed V and J ends, which lost 5 bases and 5 bases, there was a span of 12 bases. The time point is: after trial treatment. Treatment given: LDRT plus nivolumab, ipilimumab, low-dose cyclophosphamide and aspirin (RACIN trial).

Material: PBMCs, obtained after low-dose radiotherapy plus immunotherapy. The rearrangement uses TRBV7-6 and TRBJ1-4; possible D gene TRBD1, 6 bases. The origin of this receptor is a male donor with prostate cancer. DNA of the CDR3: TGTGCCAGCAGCCAGGGACAAATCAATGAAAAACTGTTTTTT. Its protein product is CASSQGQINEKLFF.